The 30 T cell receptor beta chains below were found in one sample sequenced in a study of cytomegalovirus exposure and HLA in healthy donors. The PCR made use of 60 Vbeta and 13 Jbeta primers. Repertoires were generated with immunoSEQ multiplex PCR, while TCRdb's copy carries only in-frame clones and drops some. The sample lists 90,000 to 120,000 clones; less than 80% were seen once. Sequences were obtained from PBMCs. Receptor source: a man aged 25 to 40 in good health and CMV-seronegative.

The CDR3 DNA reads TGTGCCAGCAGTTACGGGACAGGGGGAATCTACGAGCAGTACTTC. This translates into CASSYGTGGIYEQYF. The chain combines TRBV6-6 with TRBJ2-7; 11 nucleotides match TRBD1. CDR3 length equals 15 residues. Trimming cost V 2 bases and J 3 bases; bases outside gene matches: 3. Per the germline V gene, CDR1 is MNHNY and CDR2 is SVGAGI (reference sequence).

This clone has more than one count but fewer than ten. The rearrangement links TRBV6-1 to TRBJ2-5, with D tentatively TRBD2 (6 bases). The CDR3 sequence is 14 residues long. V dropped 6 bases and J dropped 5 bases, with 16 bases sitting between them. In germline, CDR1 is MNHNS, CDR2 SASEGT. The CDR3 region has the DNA TGTGCCAGCAGCCCTAAGTGGGGGGACGAGACCCAGTACTTC. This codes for CASSPKWGDETQYF.

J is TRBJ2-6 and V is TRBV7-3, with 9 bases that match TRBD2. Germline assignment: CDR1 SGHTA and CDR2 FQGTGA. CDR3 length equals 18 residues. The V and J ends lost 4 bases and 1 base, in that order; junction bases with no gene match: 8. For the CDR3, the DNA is TGTGCCAGCAGCTCCTTAGCGGGAGTTGGGTCTGGGGCCAACGTCCTGACTTTC. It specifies CASSSLAGVGSGANVLTF.

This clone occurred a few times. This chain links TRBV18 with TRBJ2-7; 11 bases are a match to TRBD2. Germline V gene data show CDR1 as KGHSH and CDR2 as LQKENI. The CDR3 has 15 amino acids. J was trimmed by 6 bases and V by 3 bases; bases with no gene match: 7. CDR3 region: CASSPYSGGASEQYF. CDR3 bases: TGTGCCAGCTCACCCTATAGCGGGGGGGCTAGCGAGCAGTACTTC.

CDR3 region: CASSQTGGEAFF. The CDR3 region has the DNA TGTGCCAGCAGTCAAACAGGGGGAGAAGCTTTCTTT. The chain uses TRBV6-1 and TRBJ1-1, with 8 nucleotides matching TRBD1. The V gene end was trimmed by 5 bases and the J gene end by 8 bases; junction bases not matched to a gene: 4. The CDR3 has 12 amino acids. Looked up from germline, CDR1 is MNHNS and CDR2 is SASEGT.

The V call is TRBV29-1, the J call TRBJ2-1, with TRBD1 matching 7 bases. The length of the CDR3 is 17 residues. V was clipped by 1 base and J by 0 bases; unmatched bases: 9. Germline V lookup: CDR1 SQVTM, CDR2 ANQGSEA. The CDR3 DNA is TGCAGCGTTGAAGCGAGACAGGGTCGGAGCTCCTACAATGAGCAGTTCTTC. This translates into CSVEARQGRSSYNEQFF.

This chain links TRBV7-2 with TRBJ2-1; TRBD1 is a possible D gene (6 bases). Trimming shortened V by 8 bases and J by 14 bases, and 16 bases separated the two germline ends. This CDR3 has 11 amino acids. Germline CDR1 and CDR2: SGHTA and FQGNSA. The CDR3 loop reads CASALGALKFF. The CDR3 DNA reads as TGTGCCAGCGCTTTGGGGGCCCTCAAGTTCTTC.

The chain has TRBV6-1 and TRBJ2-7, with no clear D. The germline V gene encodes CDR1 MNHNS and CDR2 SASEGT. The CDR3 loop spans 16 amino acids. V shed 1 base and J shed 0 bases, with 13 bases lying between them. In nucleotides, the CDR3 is TGTGCCAGCAGTGAAGTAGACACCTACTTCTCCTACGAGCAGTACTTC. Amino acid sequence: CASSEVDTYFSYEQYF.

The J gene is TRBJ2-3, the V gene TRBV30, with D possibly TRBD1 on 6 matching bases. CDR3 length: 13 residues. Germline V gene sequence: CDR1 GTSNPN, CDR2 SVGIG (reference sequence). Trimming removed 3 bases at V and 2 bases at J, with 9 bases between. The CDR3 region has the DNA TGTGCCTGGAGGGGGGCTCCCACAGATACGCAGTATTTT. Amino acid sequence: CAWRGAPTDTQYF.

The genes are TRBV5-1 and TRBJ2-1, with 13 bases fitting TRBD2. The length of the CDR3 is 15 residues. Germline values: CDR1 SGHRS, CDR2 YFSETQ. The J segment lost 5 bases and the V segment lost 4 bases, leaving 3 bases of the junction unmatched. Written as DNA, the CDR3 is TGCGCCAGCAGCACGGGACTAGCGGGAAACAATGAGCAGTTCTTC. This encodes CASSTGLAGNNEQFF. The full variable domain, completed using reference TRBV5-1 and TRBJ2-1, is KAGVTQTPRYLIKTRGQQVTLSCSPISGHRSVSWYQQTPGQGLQFLFEYFSETQRNKGNFPGRFSGRQFSNSRSEMNVSTLELGDSALYLCASSTGLAGNNEQFFGPGTRLTVL.

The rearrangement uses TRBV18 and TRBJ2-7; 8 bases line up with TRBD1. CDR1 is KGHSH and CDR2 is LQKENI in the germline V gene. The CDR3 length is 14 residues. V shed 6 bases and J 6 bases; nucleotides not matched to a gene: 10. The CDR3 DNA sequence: TGTGCCAGCTCGCACCGGGACAGGATATCCGAGCAGTACTTC. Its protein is CASSHRDRISEQYF.

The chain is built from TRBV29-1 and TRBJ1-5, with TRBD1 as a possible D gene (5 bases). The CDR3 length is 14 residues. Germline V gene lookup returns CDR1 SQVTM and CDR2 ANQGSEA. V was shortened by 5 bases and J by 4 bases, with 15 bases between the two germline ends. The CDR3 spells CSVSTGGTNQPQHF. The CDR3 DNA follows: TGCAGCGTTTCGACCGGGGGGACGAATCAGCCCCAGCATTTT.

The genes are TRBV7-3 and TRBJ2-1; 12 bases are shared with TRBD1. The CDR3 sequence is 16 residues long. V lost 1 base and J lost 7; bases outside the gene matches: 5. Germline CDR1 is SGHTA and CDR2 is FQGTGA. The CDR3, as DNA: TGTGCCAGCAGCTTAAGCGGGACAGGGGGCTTTAATGAGCAGTTCTTC. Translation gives CASSLSGTGGFNEQFF.

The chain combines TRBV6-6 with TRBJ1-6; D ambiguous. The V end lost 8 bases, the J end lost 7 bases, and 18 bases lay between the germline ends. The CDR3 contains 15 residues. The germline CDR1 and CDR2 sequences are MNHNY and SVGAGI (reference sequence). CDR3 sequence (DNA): TGTGCCAGCCGGCTTTTGTTAAGACAAAATTCACCCCTCCACTTT. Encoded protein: CASRLLLRQNSPLHF.

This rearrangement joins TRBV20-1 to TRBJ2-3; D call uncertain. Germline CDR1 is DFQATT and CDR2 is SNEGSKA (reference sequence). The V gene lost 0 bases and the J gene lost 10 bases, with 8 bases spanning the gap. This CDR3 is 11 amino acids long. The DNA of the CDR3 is TGCAGTGCTAGAGAGACAATTCCGCAGTATTTT. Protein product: CSARETIPQYF.

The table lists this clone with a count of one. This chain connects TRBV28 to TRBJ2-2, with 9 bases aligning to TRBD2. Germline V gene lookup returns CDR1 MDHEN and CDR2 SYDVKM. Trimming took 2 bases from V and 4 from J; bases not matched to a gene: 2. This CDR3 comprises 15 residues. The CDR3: CASSLVAGVTGELFF. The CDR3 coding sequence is TGTGCCAGCAGTTTAGTAGCGGGAGTCACCGGGGAGCTGTTTTTT. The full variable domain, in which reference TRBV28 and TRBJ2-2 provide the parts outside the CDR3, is DVKVTQSSRYLVKRTGEKVFLECVQDMDHENMFWYRQDPGLGLRLIYFSYDVKMKEKGDIPEGYSVSREKKERFSLILESASTNQTSMYLCASSLVAGVTGELFFGEGSRLTVL.

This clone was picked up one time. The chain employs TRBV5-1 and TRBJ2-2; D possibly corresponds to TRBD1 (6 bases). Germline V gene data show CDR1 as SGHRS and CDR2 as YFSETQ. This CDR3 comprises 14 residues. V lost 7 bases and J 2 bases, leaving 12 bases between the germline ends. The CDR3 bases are TGCGCCAGCTGCCCGGACAGTAACACCGGGGAGCTGTTTTTT. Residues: CASCPDSNTGELFF.

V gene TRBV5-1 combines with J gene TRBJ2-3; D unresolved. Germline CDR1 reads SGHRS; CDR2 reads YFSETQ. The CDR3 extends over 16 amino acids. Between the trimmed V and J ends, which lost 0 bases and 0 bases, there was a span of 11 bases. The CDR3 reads CASSLEASSSTDTQYF. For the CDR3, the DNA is TGCGCCAGCAGCTTGGAAGCGTCCTCTAGCACAGATACGCAGTATTTT.

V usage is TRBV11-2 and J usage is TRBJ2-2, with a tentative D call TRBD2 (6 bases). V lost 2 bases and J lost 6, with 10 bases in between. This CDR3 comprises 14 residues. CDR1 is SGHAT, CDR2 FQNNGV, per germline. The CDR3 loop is CASSLLAIPGELFF. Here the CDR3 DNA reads TGTGCCAGCAGCTTACTAGCGATCCCCGGGGAGCTGTTTTTT.

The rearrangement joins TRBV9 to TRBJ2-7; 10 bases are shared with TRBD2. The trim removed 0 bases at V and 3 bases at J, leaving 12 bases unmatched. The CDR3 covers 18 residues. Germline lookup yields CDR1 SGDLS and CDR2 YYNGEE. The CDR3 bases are TGTGCCAGCAGCGTAGGTAGCGGGAGGACCGTTGTGGACTACGAGCAGTACTTC. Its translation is CASSVGSGRTVVDYEQYF.

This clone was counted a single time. In nucleotides, the CDR3 is TGTGCCAGCAGCGAAAGGACAGGGCTCGACACTGAAGCTTTCTTT. This codes for CASSERTGLDTEAFF. J is TRBJ1-1 and V is TRBV5-5; 8 bases map to TRBD1. CDR3 length: 15 amino acids. After removal of 4 bases from V and 3 bases from J, the junction contained 8 bases not matched to a gene. Germline V gives CDR1 SGHKS, CDR2 YYEKEE (reference sequence).

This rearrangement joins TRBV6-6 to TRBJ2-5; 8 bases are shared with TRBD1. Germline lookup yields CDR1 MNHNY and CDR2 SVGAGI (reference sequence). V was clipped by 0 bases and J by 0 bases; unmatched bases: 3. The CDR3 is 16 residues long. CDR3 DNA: TGTGCCAGCAGTTACTCGGGGACAGGCTACCAAGAGACCCAGTACTTC. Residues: CASSYSGTGYQETQYF.

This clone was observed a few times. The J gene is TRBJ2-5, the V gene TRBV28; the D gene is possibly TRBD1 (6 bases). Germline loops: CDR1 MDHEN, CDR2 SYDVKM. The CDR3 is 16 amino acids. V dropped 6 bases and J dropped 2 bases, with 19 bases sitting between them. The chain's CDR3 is CASSLTGQSLQETQYF. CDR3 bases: TGTGCCAGCAGCCTTACTGGACAGTCACTTCAAGAGACCCAGTACTTC.

The CDR3 region is CASTRVRVISHTEAFF. In DNA, the CDR3 is TGTGCCAGCACTCGAGTGAGGGTGATATCACACACTGAAGCTTTCTTT. This chain links TRBV7-9 with TRBJ1-1, with D uncertain. Germline V lookup: CDR1 SEHNR, CDR2 FQNEAQ (reference sequence). The CDR3 loop spans 16 amino acids. Trimming pared 7 bases from V and 3 bases from J, leaving 21 bases between.

CDR3 bases: TGCAGCGTTGAATTCAGTGGTGGCTACACCTTC. Its protein is CSVEFSGGYTF. The rearrangement joins TRBV29-1 to TRBJ1-2, with D unclear. The V gene's germline CDR1 is SQVTM and CDR2 ANQGSEA. CDR3 length equals 11 residues. Trimming shortened V by 2 bases and J by 7 bases, and 8 bases separated the two germline ends. The entire variable domain, with the rest obtained from reference TRBV29-1 and TRBJ1-2, is as follows: SAVISQKPSRDICQRGTSLTIQCQVDSQVTMMFWYRQQPGQSLTLIATANQGSEATYESGFVIDKFPISRPNLTFSTLTVSNMSPEDSSIYLCSVEFSGGYTFGSGTRLTVV.

The CDR3 is CASSIQVWTDTQYF. CDR3 sequence (DNA): TGTGCCAGCAGCATACAGGTTTGGACAGATACGCAGTATTTT. The J gene is TRBJ2-3, the V gene TRBV7-9, with D possibly TRBD1 on 5 matching bases. Germline-derived CDR1 and CDR2 are SEHNR and FQNEAQ (reference sequence). The CDR3 extends over 14 amino acids. V was trimmed by 5 bases and J by 3 bases, leaving 12 bases between them. Full variable domain (missing parts from reference TRBV7-9 and TRBJ2-3): DTGVSQNPRHKITKRGQNVTFRCDPISEHNRLYWYRQTLGQGPEFLTYFQNEAQLEKSRLLSDRFSAERPKGSFSTLEIQRTEQGDSAMYLCASSIQVWTDTQYFGPGTRLTVL.

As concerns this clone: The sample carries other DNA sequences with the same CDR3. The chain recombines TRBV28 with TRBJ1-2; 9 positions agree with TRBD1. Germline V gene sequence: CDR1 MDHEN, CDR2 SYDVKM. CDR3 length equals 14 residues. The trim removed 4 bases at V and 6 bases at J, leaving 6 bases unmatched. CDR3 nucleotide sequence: TGTGCCAGCAGTTCGGGACAGGGCACCCATGGCTACACCTTC. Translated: CASSSGQGTHGYTF.

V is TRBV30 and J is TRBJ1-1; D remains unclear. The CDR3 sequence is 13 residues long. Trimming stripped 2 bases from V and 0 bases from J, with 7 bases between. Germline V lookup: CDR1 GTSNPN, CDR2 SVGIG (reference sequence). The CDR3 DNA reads TGTGCCTGGAGTAAGCACCTGAACACTGAAGCTTTCTTT. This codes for CAWSKHLNTEAFF.

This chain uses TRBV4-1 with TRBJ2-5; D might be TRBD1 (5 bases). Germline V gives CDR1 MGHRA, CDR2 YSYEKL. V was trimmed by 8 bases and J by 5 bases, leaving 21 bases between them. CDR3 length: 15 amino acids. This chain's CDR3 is CASRAAGQGRETQYF. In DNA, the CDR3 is TGCGCCAGCCGCGCTGCTGGGCAGGGCAGGGAGACCCAGTACTTC.

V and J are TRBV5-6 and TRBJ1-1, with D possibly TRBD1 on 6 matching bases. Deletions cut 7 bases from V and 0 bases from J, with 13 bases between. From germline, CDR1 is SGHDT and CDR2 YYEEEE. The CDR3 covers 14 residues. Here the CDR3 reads CASGIGDMNTEAFF. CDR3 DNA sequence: TGTGCCAGCGGGATTGGGGACATGAACACTGAAGCTTTCTTT.